This T cell receptor (beta chain) was documented in a study of OX40 agonist ivuxolimab in advanced cancers. Across the whole study: Every 2 weeks, ivuxolimab was infused into the patients intravenously at between 0.01 and 10 mg/kg. Patients were approximately 80% male with ages roughly 20 to 80, mean around 58. The diagnoses of dose-escalation patients were hepatocellular carcinoma, melanoma, renal cell or head and neck cancer.

This table comes from immunoSEQ multiplex PCR, and its TCRdb copy is limited to in-frame clones, with some not included. The data show roughly 40,000 clones, roughly four fifths seen once. The CDR3 sequence is 11 residues long. Looked up from germline, CDR1 is MGHRA and CDR2 is YSYEKL. Details on this clone: Relative to the germline gene, one junction end is altered; a read error may explain this.

The V and J genes are TRBV4-1 and TRBJ1-1; no definite D call. The material sequenced was CD4+ or CD8+ T cells sorted from blood, taken in a trial of the OX40 agonist ivuxolimab. The sequence derives from an adult with an advanced solid tumor such as melanoma, head and neck, liver or kidney cancer. The DNA of the CDR3 is TGTGCCAGCAGCGCTGGGACTGAAGCTTTCTTT. This gives the protein CASSAGTEAFF.